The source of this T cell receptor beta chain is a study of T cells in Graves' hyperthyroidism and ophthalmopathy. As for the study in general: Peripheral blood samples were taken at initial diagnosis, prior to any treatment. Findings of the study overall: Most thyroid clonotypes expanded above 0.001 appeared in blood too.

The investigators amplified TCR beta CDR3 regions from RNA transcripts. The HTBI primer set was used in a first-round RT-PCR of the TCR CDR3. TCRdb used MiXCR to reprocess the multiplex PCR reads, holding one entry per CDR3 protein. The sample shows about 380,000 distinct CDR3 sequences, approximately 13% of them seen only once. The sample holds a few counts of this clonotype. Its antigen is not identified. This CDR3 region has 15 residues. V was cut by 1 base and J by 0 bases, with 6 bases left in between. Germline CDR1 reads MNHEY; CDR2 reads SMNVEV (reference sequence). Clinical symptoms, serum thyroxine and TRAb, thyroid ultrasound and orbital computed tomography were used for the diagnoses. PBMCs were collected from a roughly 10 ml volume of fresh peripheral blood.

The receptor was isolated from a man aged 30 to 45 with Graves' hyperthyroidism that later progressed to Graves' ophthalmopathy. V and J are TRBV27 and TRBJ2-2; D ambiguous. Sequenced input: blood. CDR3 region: CASSLYRSNTGELFF. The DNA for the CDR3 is TGTGCCAGCAGTTTATATAGGTCGAACACCGGGGAGCTGTTTTTT.